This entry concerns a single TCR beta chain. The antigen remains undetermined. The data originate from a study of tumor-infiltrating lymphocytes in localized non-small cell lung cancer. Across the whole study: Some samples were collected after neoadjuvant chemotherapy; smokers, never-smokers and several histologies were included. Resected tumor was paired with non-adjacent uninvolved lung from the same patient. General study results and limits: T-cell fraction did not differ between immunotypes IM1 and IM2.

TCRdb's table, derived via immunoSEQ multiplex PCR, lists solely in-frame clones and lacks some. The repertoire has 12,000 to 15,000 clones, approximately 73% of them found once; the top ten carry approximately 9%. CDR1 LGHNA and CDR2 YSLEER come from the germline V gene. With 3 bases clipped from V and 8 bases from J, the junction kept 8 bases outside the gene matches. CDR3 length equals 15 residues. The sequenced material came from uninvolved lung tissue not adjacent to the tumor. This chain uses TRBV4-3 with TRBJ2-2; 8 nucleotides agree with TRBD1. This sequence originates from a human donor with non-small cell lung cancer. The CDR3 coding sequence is TGCGCCAGCAGCCAGGGCCTAACAGGGGGTGGGGAGCTGTTTTTT. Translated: CASSQGLTGGGELFF.